The 26 T cell receptor beta chains listed next were all sequenced from one sample in a study of blood T cells in healthy people across ages. PCR was performed a second time for about 7 to 11 cycles using a sample-barcoded 5' primer and a J-beta primer mix. TCRdb fed the 5' RACE reads into MiXCR, producing one record per CDR3 protein. The repertoire holds 1,300,000 or so distinct CDR3 sequences, with approximately 63% as singletons. The sequencing sample was made of blood. Receptors originate from a man aged 18 to 29 in good health.

J is TRBJ2-5 and V is TRBV29-1; the D call may be TRBD1 or TRBD2 (5 bases each). TRBJ2-7 explains the end of the DNA better; the J call may be wrong. The CDR3 sequence is 14 residues long. Germline V gene lookup returns CDR1 SQVTM and CDR2 ANQGSEA. The CDR3 spells CSVEDRGRTYEQYF. In DNA form, the CDR3 reads TGCAGCGTTGAAGATCGGGGCAGGACCTACGAGCAGTACTTC.

The chain is built from TRBV19 and TRBJ1-2; 10 positions match TRBD1. CDR3 length equals 17 residues. J was trimmed by 0 bases and V by 7 bases; bases with no gene match: 11. Germline CDR1 and CDR2: LNHDA and SQIVND (reference sequence). The CDR3 here is CASTGGTGAFSNYGYTF. CDR3 in DNA: TGTGCCAGTACCGGCGGGACAGGGGCCTTTTCTAACTATGGCTACACCTTC. The complete variable domain, with remaining parts taken from reference TRBV19 and TRBJ1-2, reads DGGITQSPKYLFRKEGQNVTLSCEQNLNHDAMYWYRQDPGQGLRLIYYSQIVNDFQKGDIAEGYSVSREKKESFPLTVTSAQKNPTAFYLCASTGGTGAFSNYGYTFGSGTRLTVV.

This clonotype showed up just a few times. The J gene is TRBJ2-4, the V gene TRBV3-1; D is undetermined. The DNA matches TRBJ2-7 better at its end, which makes the J call doubtful. The CDR3 is 14 residues long. The V gene's germline CDR1 is LGHDT and CDR2 YNNKEL (reference sequence). The CDR3 loop reads CASSQGQDFYEQYF. The CDR3 DNA sequence: TGTGCCAGCAGCCAAGGGCAGGATTTCTACGAGCAGTACTTC.

This rearrangement joins TRBV20-1 to TRBJ2-3; 7 nucleotides match TRBD1. Germline V gene sequence: CDR1 DFQATT, CDR2 SNEGSKA (reference sequence). The CDR3 covers 15 residues. J was trimmed by 2 bases and V by 6 bases; bases with no gene match: 11. This CDR3 reads CSATTGIPYTDTQYF. As DNA, the CDR3 is TGCAGTGCGACGACAGGGATCCCCTACACAGATACGCAGTATTTT.

The table lists this clonotype with a count of one. A clone one base away is much larger, so this may be a read error. V usage is TRBV4-1 and J usage is TRBJ2-4; TRBD1 agrees at 11 bases. V lost 4 bases and J lost 11; bases outside the gene matches: 13. Germline V gives CDR1 MGHRA, CDR2 YSYEKL. This CDR3 has 16 residues. CDR3 loop: CASSLSPGQGANVQYF. In DNA, the CDR3 is TGCGCCAGCAGCCTTTCTCCAGGACAGGGGGCGAACGTTCAGTACTTC.

This clonotype was seen more than once but under ten times. V is TRBV7-9 and J is TRBJ2-7; tentatively, D is TRBD1 or TRBD2 (6 bases each). The germline CDR1 and CDR2 sequences are SEHNR and FQNEAQ (reference sequence). CDR3 length: 15 residues. Trimming took 1 base from V and 6 from J, leaving 16 bases between them. The CDR3 sequence: CASSLEQGGGGEQYF. The CDR3 DNA is TGTGCCAGCAGCTTAGAACAGGGTGGAGGGGGCGAGCAGTACTTC.

This chain links TRBV7-9 with TRBJ2-1, with D perhaps matching TRBD1 (5 bases). This CDR3 has 14 amino acids. V gave up 4 bases and J gave up 10 bases, with 17 bases separating them. CDR1 is SEHNR, CDR2 FQNEAQ, per germline (reference sequence). The CDR3 reads CASSSDRDSREQFF. CDR3 nucleotide sequence: TGTGCCAGCAGCTCCGACAGAGATTCTCGGGAGCAGTTCTTC.

V and J are TRBV27 and TRBJ2-5; D possibly corresponds to TRBD1 (6 bases). V was shortened by 8 bases and J by 0 bases, with 22 bases between the two germline ends. Germline V gives CDR1 MNHEY, CDR2 SMNVEV (reference sequence). The length of the CDR3 is 17 residues. The CDR3 loop reads CASGLGATGTYQETQYF. CDR3 sequence (DNA): TGTGCCAGCGGCCTTGGGGCCACAGGGACGTACCAAGAGACCCAGTACTTC.

The gene calls are TRBV10-3 and TRBJ2-4; perhaps TRBD1 as D (5 bases). The tail of the sequence fits TRBJ2-7 better, so the J call may be wrong. This CDR3 has 15 amino acids. CDR1 is ENHRY and CDR2 is SYGVKD in the germline V gene. The DNA of the CDR3 is TGTGCCATCAGTGACATCGAGGCAGGGCAAGGCGAGCAGTACTTC. Its translation is CAISDIEAGQGEQYF.

Comments on this clonotype: Mismatch with germline at one junction end may stem from a read error. The chain is built from TRBV7-2 and TRBJ1-2, with D unclear. CDR1 is SGHTA and CDR2 is FQGNSA in the germline V gene. The CDR3 length is 17 residues. The CDR3 region has the DNA TGTGCCAGCGGCTTAAACTCAAATCGCTTCTCGGAGAGTGGCTACACCTTC. It translates to CASGLNSNRFSESGYTF.

The count of this clonotype is one. The chain is built from TRBV4-1 and TRBJ2-6; D perhaps matches TRBD1 (5 bases). This CDR3 comprises 18 residues. Germline V gene lookup returns CDR1 MGHRA and CDR2 YSYEKL. V was pared by 1 base and J by 0 bases, with 13 bases between. The CDR3, as DNA: TGCGCCAGCAGCCAAGGGGGCCATGGGGTCTCTGGGGCCAACGTCCTGACTTTC. It is translated as CASSQGGHGVSGANVLTF.

The V call is TRBV14, the J call TRBJ1-6, with D hard to call. V lost 1 base and J 8 bases, leaving 15 bases between the germline ends. There are 16 residues in the CDR3. Germline-derived CDR1 and CDR2 are SGHDN and FVKESK. The CDR3 DNA sequence: TGTGCCAGCAGCCAAGGGCGGCGGTGGCATTATTCACCCCTCCACTTT. This codes for CASSQGRRWHYSPLHF.

The chain uses TRBV12-3 or TRBV12-4 and TRBJ1-1; possibly TRBD1 for D (6 bases). V shed 6 bases and J shed 8 bases, with 16 bases lying between them. The CDR3 is 13 residues long. CDR3 residues: CASRASGGQEAFF. The CDR3 DNA reads as TGTGCCAGCAGGGCCTCCGGGGGGCAGGAAGCTTTCTTT.

The chain uses TRBV6-5 and TRBJ2-5, with TRBD1 as a possible D gene (6 bases). Germline assignment: CDR1 MNHEY and CDR2 SVGAGI. CDR3 length: 16 residues. Between the trimmed V and J ends, which lost 6 bases and 2 bases, there was a span of 19 bases. This CDR3 reads CASSRRQDWDQETQYF. CDR3 nucleotide sequence: TGTGCCAGCAGCCGCCGACAGGATTGGGATCAAGAGACCCAGTACTTC.

This chain joins TRBV10-3 and TRBJ1-4, with unresolved D. This CDR3 is 14 amino acids long. Trimming removed 5 bases from V and 0 bases from J, with 7 bases in between. CDR1 is ENHRY, CDR2 SYGVKD, per germline. CDR3 in amino acids: CAISPTATNEKLFF. The CDR3 coding sequence is TGTGCCATCAGTCCTACTGCAACTAATGAAAAACTGTTTTTT.

The chain links TRBV27 to TRBJ2-7, with D uncertain. V was pared by 4 bases and J by 2 bases, with 15 bases between. Germline V gives CDR1 MNHEY, CDR2 SMNVEV (reference sequence). The CDR3 is made up of 15 amino acids. CDR3 in amino acids: CASSSLFELAYEQYF. The CDR3 DNA reads as TGTGCCAGCAGTTCCCTTTTCGAACTCGCCTACGAGCAGTACTTC.

In this sample, this clonotype turned up once. V and J are TRBV11-2 and TRBJ1-5, with D possibly matching TRBD1 (5 bases). This CDR3 comprises 13 residues. Between the trimmed V and J ends, which lost 4 bases and 9 bases, there was a span of 13 bases. Germline assignment: CDR1 SGHAT and CDR2 FQNNGV. CDR3 residues: CASSSGGEGPQHF. DNA of the CDR3: TGTGCCAGCAGCTCCGGGGGGGAGGGGCCCCAGCATTTT.

The chain recombines TRBV29-1 with TRBJ1-2; TRBD1 aligns across 10 bases. The CDR3 loop spans 13 amino acids. CDR1 SQVTM and CDR2 ANQGSEA come from the germline V gene. V lost 6 bases, J lost 4 bases, and 5 bases stayed unmatched. In DNA form, the CDR3 reads TGCAGCGTAGACAGGGGGCAAGGCTATGGCTACACCTTC. This sequence encodes CSVDRGQGYGYTF.

This clonotype was observed a few times. J is TRBJ2-2 and V is TRBV12-3 or TRBV12-4; the match to TRBD1 covers 7 bases. V dropped 4 bases and J dropped 5; count of bases not matched to a gene: 4. This CDR3 spans 14 amino acids. The CDR3 region has the DNA TGTGCCAGCAGTTGGGACAGCGGAACCGGGGAGCTGTTTTTT. Residues: CASSWDSGTGELFF.

This clonotype was seen a few times. The V call is TRBV27, the J call TRBJ2-6; D call uncertain. CDR1 is MNHEY, CDR2 SMNVEV, per germline (reference sequence). The V gene lost 7 bases and the J gene lost 0 bases, with 10 bases spanning the gap. This CDR3 has 15 amino acids. CDR3 residues: CASTWGSSGANVLTF. Here the CDR3 DNA reads TGTGCCAGCACCTGGGGTTCCTCTGGGGCCAACGTCCTGACTTTC.

The CDR3 nucleotides read TGTGCCAGCAGCCAAGATAGCCCCATCGCGCGACAGGGGGCAGGAGGGACCCAGTACTTC. Its protein is CASSQDSPIARQGAGGTQYF. The chain has TRBV4-2 and TRBJ2-7, with 10 positions matching TRBD1. The J call is doubtful: the DNA matches TRBJ2-5 better. From germline, CDR1 is LGHNA and CDR2 YNFKEQ. This CDR3 contains 20 residues.

This clonotype was seen just once. The chain links TRBV28 to TRBJ1-3; tentative D call: TRBD1 (6 bases). CDR1 MDHEN and CDR2 SYDVKM come from the germline V gene. Trimming pared 4 bases from V and 4 bases from J, leaving 11 bases between. The CDR3 has 14 amino acids. The CDR3 loop is CASSSRQEGNTIYF. As DNA, the CDR3 is TGTGCCAGCAGTTCAAGACAGGAAGGAAACACCATATATTTT.

This sequence joins TRBV3-1 and TRBJ2-2; the D is unclear. The CDR3 consists of 14 residues. Germline V CDR1 and CDR2: LGHDT, YNNKEL (reference sequence). With 0 bases removed from V and 6 bases from J, the gap between germline ends came to 8 bases. Here the CDR3 DNA reads TGTGCCAGCAGCCAAGATATGGTGCCCGGGGAGCTGTTTTTT. It encodes CASSQDMVPGELFF.

This clonotype has just a few counts. The chain is built from TRBV6-6 and TRBJ2-3, with TRBD1 identical over 10 bases. CDR3 length: 17 residues. V lost 2 bases and J lost 1; bases outside the gene matches: 6. Germline V CDR1 and CDR2: MNHNY, SVGAGI (reference sequence). The CDR3 region has the DNA TGTGCCAGCAGTTACCGCGTCGGGACAGGGGGCACAGATACGCAGTATTTT. Translation gives CASSYRVGTGGTDTQYF.

The V gene is TRBV5-6, the J gene TRBJ2-1, with D possibly being TRBD1 (6 bases). With 4 bases removed from V and 1 base from J, the gap between germline ends came to 18 bases. This CDR3 contains 17 residues. CDR1 and CDR2 from the germline V gene are SGHDT and YYEEEE. CDR3 region: CASSMSLRGISYNEQFF. CDR3 coding DNA: TGTGCCAGCAGCATGTCTTTAAGGGGGATTTCCTACAATGAGCAGTTCTTC.

This chain joins TRBV25-1 and TRBJ1-4, with TRBD1 matching over 9 bases. Germline-derived CDR1 and CDR2 are MGHDK and SYGVNS. This CDR3 is built from 15 residues. V shed 4 bases and J 7 bases; nucleotides not matched to a gene: 7. The CDR3, as DNA: TGTGCCAGCAGTGGGAGGGGACAGGGTCGTGAAAAACTGTTTTTT. Its translation is CASSGRGQGREKLFF.